Following are 27 T cell receptor beta chains from one sample sequenced in a study of cytomegalovirus exposure and HLA in healthy donors. It was with 60 Vbeta and 13 Jbeta primers that the PCR ran. The method was immunoSEQ multiplex PCR; TCRdb's version includes in-frame clones alone and lacks a portion of them. Of some 150,000 clones listed, roughly 78% are singletons. Sequenced input: PBMCs. These receptors came from a man aged 35-49 years in good health and CMV-seronegative.

The V call is TRBV18, the J call TRBJ2-3, with TRBD2 identical over 8 bases. CDR1 is KGHSH, CDR2 LQKENI, per germline. V lost 5 bases and J lost 0; bases outside the gene matches: 1. This CDR3 is 14 amino acids long. CDR3 in amino acids: CASSSSGSTDTQYF. The CDR3, as DNA: TGTGCCAGCTCATCTAGCGGGAGCACAGATACGCAGTATTTT.

The chain links TRBV28 to TRBJ1-1, with unresolved D. This CDR3 comprises 15 residues. Germline CDR1 and CDR2: MDHEN and SYDVKM. V lost 2 bases and J 1 base, leaving 11 bases between the germline ends. The CDR3 coding sequence is TGTGCCAGCAGTTTACTCCCAGGTTGGAACACTGAAGCTTTCTTT. Translated, it gives CASSLLPGWNTEAFF.

The gene calls are TRBV14 and TRBJ1-4; the D is unclear. The germline V gene has CDR1 SGHDN and CDR2 FVKESK. With 3 bases removed from V and 11 bases from J, the gap between germline ends came to 13 bases. The CDR3 extends over 13 amino acids. CDR3 sequence reads: CASSQAGSQKLFF. CDR3 in DNA: TGTGCCAGCAGCCAGGCGGGCTCTCAGAAACTGTTTTTT.

V usage is TRBV5-1 and J usage is TRBJ2-3, with D tentatively TRBD2 (6 bases). Germline CDR1 is SGHRS and CDR2 is YFSETQ. The CDR3 is made up of 13 amino acids. Trimming took off 7 bases at V and 0 bases at J, with 9 bases between the two ends. CDR3 DNA: TGCGCCAGCCGGAGCGGGAGCACAGATACGCAGTATTTT. This sequence encodes CASRSGSTDTQYF. Drawing the rest from reference TRBV5-1 and TRBJ2-3, the complete variable domain is KAGVTQTPRYLIKTRGQQVTLSCSPISGHRSVSWYQQTPGQGLQFLFEYFSETQRNKGNFPGRFSGRQFSNSRSEMNVSTLELGDSALYLCASRSGSTDTQYFGPGTRLTVL.

The table lists this clone with a count of one. The J gene is TRBJ2-7, the V gene TRBV5-3; possible D gene TRBD1, 7 bases. TRBV5-3 is known as an ORF, though its function is uncertain. V shed 8 bases and J shed 5 bases, with 23 bases lying between them. The CDR3 has 15 amino acids. CDR3 in amino acids: CASLTGTAGHHEQYF. DNA of the CDR3: TGTGCCAGCTTAACTGGGACAGCGGGCCACCACGAGCAGTACTTC.

The gene calls are TRBV28 and TRBJ1-5, with D tentatively TRBD1 (5 bases). Germline V gives CDR1 MDHEN, CDR2 SYDVKM. This CDR3 is built from 12 residues. Trimming took off 7 bases at V and 7 bases at J, with 11 bases between the two ends. CDR3 residues: CASKPGFQPQHF. The CDR3 nucleotides read TGTGCCAGCAAACCAGGGTTCCAGCCCCAGCATTTT.

The chain couples TRBV7-9 to TRBJ2-5, with 8 bases identical to TRBD2. V lost 1 base and J lost 4; bases outside the gene matches: 11. Germline CDR1 is SEHNR and CDR2 is FQNEAQ (reference sequence). The CDR3 has 17 amino acids. CDR3 nucleotides: TGTGCCAGCAGCTTAGGAGCGGGGAGGACTAGCAGAGAGACCCAGTACTTC. It specifies CASSLGAGRTSRETQYF.

This chain uses TRBV27 with TRBJ2-1, with TRBD1 matching 10 bases. CDR1 is MNHEY and CDR2 is SMNVEV in the germline V gene (reference sequence). The CDR3 loop spans 13 amino acids. V lost 8 bases, J lost 7 bases, and 5 bases stayed unmatched. The CDR3 loop reads CASRQGALNEQFF. CDR3 bases: TGTGCCAGCCGACAGGGGGCGTTAAATGAGCAGTTCTTC.

The rearrangement links TRBV7-9 to TRBJ2-7, with 8 bases that match TRBD2. V shed 5 bases and J 2 bases; nucleotides not matched to a gene: 11. The CDR3 covers 16 residues. CDR1 is SEHNR and CDR2 is FQNEAQ in the germline V gene (reference sequence). CDR3 in amino acids: CASSPGRLARTYEQYF. The CDR3 DNA is TGTGCCAGCAGCCCGGGGCGACTAGCGAGAACCTACGAGCAGTACTTC.

The genes are TRBV5-4 and TRBJ2-7, with a tentative D call TRBD2 (6 bases). The germline CDR1 and CDR2 sequences are SGHNT and YYREEE (reference sequence). The CDR3 is 16 amino acids. V lost 4 bases to trimming and J lost 2 bases, with 19 bases between them. DNA of the CDR3: TGTGCCAGCAGCGCCCGGCGGGGTAGCGGTGCCTACGAGCAGTACTTC. It codes for CASSARRGSGAYEQYF. Full variable domain (rest looked up from reference TRBV5-4 and TRBJ2-7): ETGVTQSPTHLIKTRGQQVTLRCSSQSGHNTVSWYQQALGQGPQFIFQYYREEENGRGNFPPRFSGLQFPNYSSELNVNALELDDSALYLCASSARRGSGAYEQYFGPGTRLTVT.

The chain employs TRBV7-6 and TRBJ1-6, with TRBD1 as a possible D gene (6 bases). This CDR3 comprises 16 residues. CDR1 SGHVS and CDR2 FNYEAQ come from the germline V gene. V dropped 3 bases and J dropped 0 bases, with 9 bases sitting between them. The CDR3 DNA sequence: TGTGCCAGCAGCTTGGGGGCTATCTCCTATAATTCACCCCTCCACTTT. Its translation: CASSLGAISYNSPLHF.

This clone has a single count. V and J are TRBV5-1 and TRBJ2-5; D gene unclear. V lost 2 bases and J lost 3, with 11 bases in between. The germline V gene has CDR1 SGHRS and CDR2 YFSETQ. The CDR3 is made up of 14 amino acids. The CDR3 coding sequence is TGCGCCAGCAGCTTAGGTGGCGGTGAAGAGACCCAGTACTTC. Its protein product is CASSLGGGEETQYF.

The chain links TRBV28 to TRBJ2-3; 10 nucleotides align to TRBD1. CDR3 length: 14 residues. With V trimmed by 5 bases and J by 1 base, 0 bases remained unmatched. Germline V gives CDR1 MDHEN, CDR2 SYDVKM. The CDR3 DNA reads as TGTGCCAGCAGTGGGACAGGGGGCACAGATACGCAGTATTTT. Translated: CASSGTGGTDTQYF.

This chain joins TRBV5-1 and TRBJ1-2, with a tentative D call TRBD1 (5 bases). The CDR3 loop spans 14 amino acids. Germline V lookup: CDR1 SGHRS, CDR2 YFSETQ. Trimming removed 0 bases at V and 6 bases at J, with 12 bases between. The CDR3, as DNA: TGCGCCAGCAGCTTGGCCCGGCAGGGTAATGGCTACACCTTC. The encoded protein is CASSLARQGNGYTF.

The rearrangement uses TRBV4-2 and TRBJ2-2; 7 bases are a match to TRBD1. This CDR3 has 15 residues. V shed 0 bases, J shed 4 bases, and the junction held 2 bases outside the gene matches. Germline-derived CDR1 and CDR2 are LGHNA and YNFKEQ. The chain's CDR3 is CASSQEGGVTGELFF. DNA for the CDR3: TGTGCCAGCAGCCAAGAAGGGGGCGTCACCGGGGAGCTGTTTTTT.

The V call is TRBV5-1, the J call TRBJ2-5; 7 nucleotides line up with TRBD1. Unmatched junction bases numbered 10, after V lost 4 bases and J lost 1 base. Looked up from germline, CDR1 is SGHRS and CDR2 is YFSETQ. The CDR3 spans 16 residues. CDR3 sequence: CASSLGQSPPQETQYF. The CDR3 DNA reads as TGCGCCAGCAGCCTGGGACAGTCGCCCCCCCAAGAGACCCAGTACTTC.

The chain combines TRBV15 with TRBJ2-1; 12 bases map to TRBD2. The CDR3 covers 16 residues. Unmatched junction bases numbered 5, after V lost 3 bases and J lost 5 bases. Germline assignment: CDR1 LNHNV and CDR2 YYDKDF (reference sequence). CDR3 loop: CATSRGLAGANNEQFF. As DNA, the CDR3 is TGTGCCACCAGCAGGGGACTAGCGGGCGCCAACAATGAGCAGTTCTTC.

V gene TRBV14 combines with J gene TRBJ2-5; D not certain. CDR1 is SGHDN, CDR2 FVKESK, per germline. The V end was cut by 4 bases, the J end by 5 bases, with 14 bases between. The CDR3 is 14 amino acids. CDR3 protein: CASSPQDGVETQYF. Here the CDR3 DNA reads TGTGCCAGCAGCCCTCAAGATGGAGTGGAGACCCAGTACTTC.

The chain links TRBV2 to TRBJ2-5; D is ambiguous. The germline gives CDR1 SNHLY, CDR2 FYNNEI. The CDR3 is 12 amino acids. Trimming took 6 bases from V and 1 from J, leaving 6 bases between them. CDR3 residues: CASRRSQETQYF. As DNA, the CDR3 is TGTGCCAGCAGGAGGTCCCAAGAGACCCAGTACTTC.

The chain uses TRBV7-9 and TRBJ1-2; D is unclear. V was clipped by 11 bases and J by 10 bases, with 23 bases between them. This CDR3 is 13 amino acids long. CDR1 and CDR2 from the germline V gene are SEHNR and FQNEAQ (reference sequence). The CDR3 DNA sequence: TGTGCCTGGCGAGTGGGCCCTACTTCTGACTACACCTTC. The encoded protein is CAWRVGPTSDYTF.

This chain uses TRBV6-4 with TRBJ2-4; weak D call: TRBD1 (5 bases). CDR3 length: 13 amino acids. V lost 6 bases and J lost 7, with 13 bases in between. Germline assignment: CDR1 MRHNA and CDR2 SNTAGT. DNA for the CDR3: TGTGCCAGCAGCTCGACAGAGAGGAACATTCAGTACTTC. It is translated as CASSSTERNIQYF.

The chain has TRBV11-2 and TRBJ2-3; TRBD2 aligns across 9 bases. The germline V gene has CDR1 SGHAT and CDR2 FQNNGV. V shed 5 bases, J shed 2 bases, and the junction held 5 bases outside the gene matches. This CDR3 is 15 amino acids long. CDR3 region: CASSDTSGFTDTQYF. CDR3 bases: TGTGCCAGCAGCGACACTAGCGGGTTCACAGATACGCAGTATTTT.

This chain joins TRBV2 and TRBJ2-3; 10 bases match TRBD2. Unmatched junction bases numbered 3, after V lost 6 bases and J lost 6 bases. The CDR3 is 13 amino acids. CDR1 is SNHLY and CDR2 is FYNNEI in the germline V gene. CDR3 loop: CASRGLAPDTQYF. The CDR3 DNA is TGTGCCAGCAGGGGACTAGCGCCGGATACGCAGTATTTT.

The CDR3 protein is CASSEAGMDNQPQHF. Written as DNA, the CDR3 is TGTGCCAGCAGTGAAGCCGGGATGGACAATCAGCCCCAGCATTTT. This chain uses TRBV6-1 with TRBJ1-5; D remains unclear. The V gene lost 0 bases and the J gene lost 3 bases, with 9 bases spanning the gap. This CDR3 has 15 amino acids. Germline CDR1 is MNHNS and CDR2 is SASEGT.

The chain combines TRBV6-5 with TRBJ2-1; D gene uncertain. Germline V gives CDR1 MNHEY, CDR2 SVGAGI. This CDR3 has 13 residues. V lost 9 bases and J lost 6, with 15 bases in between. The CDR3 coding sequence is TGTGCCAGTAGGTATCGCGAGGTCAATGAGCAGTTCTTC. Encoded protein: CASRYREVNEQFF.

The CDR3 is CASSLVVRGQEQYF. For the CDR3, the DNA is TGCGCCAGCAGCTTGGTTGTCAGGGGGCAGGAGCAGTACTTC. The chain has TRBV5-1 and TRBJ2-7; 8 nucleotides align to TRBD1. Germline assignment: CDR1 SGHRS and CDR2 YFSETQ. V was pared by 0 bases and J by 7 bases, with 6 bases of the junction left unmatched. The CDR3 runs 14 residues. Variable domain in full (rest from reference TRBV5-1 and TRBJ2-7): KAGVTQTPRYLIKTRGQQVTLSCSPISGHRSVSWYQQTPGQGLQFLFEYFSETQRNKGNFPGRFSGRQFSNSRSEMNVSTLELGDSALYLCASSLVVRGQEQYFGPGTRLTVT.

This clone was counted only a few times. The gene calls are TRBV7-6 and TRBJ1-1; D uncertain. The CDR3 contains 13 residues. Germline V gene lookup returns CDR1 SGHVS and CDR2 FNYEAQ. The germline V and J ends were trimmed by 3 bases and 1 base, with 6 bases remaining between them. In DNA form, the CDR3 reads TGTGCCAGCAGCTTCGGTGAGAACACTGAAGCTTTCTTT. Translation gives CASSFGENTEAFF. The complete variable domain, with remaining parts taken from reference TRBV7-6 and TRBJ1-1, reads GAGVSQSPRYKVTKRGQDVALRCDPISGHVSLYWYRQALGQGPEFLTYFNYEAQQDKSGLPNDRFSAERPEGSISTLTIQRTEQRDSAMYRCASSFGENTEAFFGQGTRLTVV.